This T cell receptor (beta chain) was retrieved from a study of T cell repertoires in ileal Crohn's disease. Unmatched junction bases numbered 3, after V lost 3 bases and J lost 3 bases. The CDR3 runs to 14 residues. Germline lookup yields CDR1 SEHNR and CDR2 FQNEAQ (reference sequence). TCRdb keeps only in-frame clones here, not all; method: immunoSEQ multiplex PCR. The table has 15,000 to 20,000 clones, 72% seen once. Specified time point: neoterminal ileum biopsy at postoperative endoscopy, about 6 months after surgery. The sequencing sample was made of ileal tissue. The chain recombines TRBV7-9 with TRBJ2-7; 9 nucleotides agree with TRBD2. The TCR sequence derives from an adult with Crohn's disease. CDR3 amino acids: CASSFQAGGYEQYF. CDR3 coding DNA: TGTGCCAGCAGCTTTCAAGCGGGAGGCTACGAGCAGTACTTC.